Listed below are T cell receptor beta chains from one sample, sequenced in a study of T cells in Graves' hyperthyroidism and ophthalmopathy. TCRdb redid the calling of the multiplex PCR reads with MiXCR, one entry per CDR3 protein. The sample shows some 620,000 distinct CDR3 sequences, about a sixth of them seen only once. Sequenced: blood. These receptors were collected from a woman in her 30s with Graves' hyperthyroidism. The CDR3 runs from the conserved cysteine through the conserved F or W. The order of the fields is D gene, CDR3 length, clone size, J gene, V gene, CDR3 protein, CDR3 DNA. A D gene is named only where the DNA matches it firmly. Rows may omit the clone size; those that give it use once, few, many or a size class.

d_gene: NA
len: 18
abundance: NA
j_gene: TRBJ2-2
v_gene: TRBV4-2
CDR3aa: CASSHRLQWQDNTGELFF
CDR3nt: TGTGCCAGCAGCCATCGTTTACAATGGCAGGACAACACCGGGGAGCTGTTTTTT

d_gene: NA
len: 14
abundance: many
j_gene: TRBJ2-3
v_gene: TRBV3-1
CDR3aa: CASSRTLVQDTQYF
CDR3nt: TGTGCCAGCAGCCGAACTTTAGTCCAAGATACGCAGTATTTT

d_gene: NA
len: 13
abundance: few
j_gene: TRBJ1-6
v_gene: TRBV19
CDR3aa: CASSNGPSTPLHF
CDR3nt: TGTGCCAGTAGTAACGGACCTTCGACACCCCTCCACTTT

d_gene: NA
len: 15
abundance: NA
j_gene: TRBJ2-7
v_gene: TRBV13
CDR3aa: CASSLRASSAYEQYF
CDR3nt: TGTGCCAGCAGCTTACGGGCGTCTAGCGCGTACGAGCAGTACTTC

d_gene: TRBD2
len: 19
abundance: NA
j_gene: TRBJ2-3
v_gene: TRBV29-1
CDR3aa: CSVPTTSGINFAGTDTQYF
CDR3nt: TGCAGCGTTCCTACAACTAGCGGGATTAACTTTGCTGGCACAGATACGCAGTATTTT

d_gene: NA
len: 12
abundance: many
j_gene: TRBJ2-2
v_gene: TRBV24-1
CDR3aa: CATRGNTGELFF
CDR3nt: TGTGCCACCAGGGGGAACACCGGGGAGCTGTTTTTT

d_gene: TRBD2
len: 14
abundance: many
j_gene: TRBJ2-1
v_gene: TRBV19
CDR3aa: CASSTTSGGTEQFF
CDR3nt: TGTGCCAGTAGTACGACTAGCGGGGGTACAGAGCAGTTCTTC

d_gene: TRBD1
len: 15
abundance: many
j_gene: TRBJ1-2
v_gene: TRBV28
CDR3aa: CASSFPRQGRHGYTF
CDR3nt: TGTGCCAGCAGTTTTCCTCGACAGGGACGACATGGCTACACCTTC

d_gene: TRBD1
len: 15
abundance: few
j_gene: TRBJ1-1
v_gene: TRBV18
CDR3aa: CASSPPRQGAPEAFF
CDR3nt: TGTGCCAGCTCACCACCGAGGCAGGGGGCCCCTGAAGCTTTCTTT

d_gene: TRBD1
len: 16
abundance: many
j_gene: TRBJ1-3
v_gene: TRBV6-1
CDR3aa: CASNRDRPFSGNTIYF
CDR3nt: TGTGCCAGCAATAGGGACAGGCCCTTCTCTGGAAACACCATATATTTT